These 29 T cell receptor beta chains originate from one sample sequenced in a study of PD-1 blockade in classical Hodgkin lymphoma. As to time point: cycle 4 day 1 (C4D1), after around six weeks of nivolumab. After autologous stem cell transplantation all patients relapsed, and prior brentuximab vedotin exposure differed between cohorts. Starting with thawed PBMCs, CD4+ T cells were purified by magnetic negative selection. The method was immunoSEQ multiplex PCR; TCRdb's version includes in-frame clones alone and lacks a portion of them. The sample has some 10,000 clones, over 80% seen once; the top ten hold about 1.6%. The specimen was CD4+ T cells from blood, collected before the fourth cycle of nivolumab. These receptors originate from a human donor with classical Hodgkin lymphoma.

This clone was found once. This chain connects TRBV7-2 to TRBJ2-5; 9 bases align to TRBD1. With the DNA end fitting TRBJ2-7 better, the J assignment may be wrong. Per the germline V gene, CDR1 is SGHTA and CDR2 is FQGNSA. The CDR3 loop spans 14 amino acids. The CDR3, as DNA: TGTGCCAGCAGCTTCCGGACAGGGGCCCTCGAGCAGTACTTC. Its protein product is CASSFRTGALEQYF.

This chain links TRBV5-1 with TRBJ2-5; TRBD1 or TRBD2 may be the D gene (5 bases each). The CDR3 consists of 15 residues. V was clipped by 4 bases and J by 7 bases, with 20 bases between them. Per germline, CDR1 SGHRS and CDR2 YFSETQ. CDR3 nucleotides: TGCGCCAGCAGCCAGGGACCGCTGGGCACAAGGACCCAGTACTTC. The encoded protein is CASSQGPLGTRTQYF.

This chain uses TRBV10-3 with TRBJ2-2, with D perhaps matching TRBD1 (6 bases). V was cut by 6 bases and J by 0 bases, with 20 bases left in between. The V gene's germline CDR1 is ENHRY and CDR2 SYGVKD. The CDR3 contains 18 residues. The CDR3 DNA sequence: TGTGCCATCAGAGCGACTCCGGGACAACCGGCGAACACCGGGGAGCTGTTTTTT. It specifies CAIRATPGQPANTGELFF.

The J gene is TRBJ2-3, the V gene TRBV2; 8 bases agree with TRBD2. Germline loops: CDR1 SNHLY, CDR2 FYNNEI. The V gene end was trimmed by 5 bases and the J gene end by 2 bases; junction bases not matched to a gene: 9. CDR3 length equals 16 residues. The CDR3 DNA is TGTGCCAGCAGTTTCACTTTAGCGGGGAACACAGATACGCAGTATTTT. This gives the protein CASSFTLAGNTDTQYF.

The chain recombines TRBV9 with TRBJ2-5; D is unclear. V was shortened by 0 bases and J by 1 base, with 4 bases between the two germline ends. CDR3 length: 13 amino acids. In germline, CDR1 is SGDLS, CDR2 YYNGEE. CDR3 in amino acids: CASSVAPQETQYF. The CDR3 coding sequence is TGTGCCAGCAGCGTAGCTCCCCAAGAGACCCAGTACTTC.

This chain connects TRBV4-2 to TRBJ2-7; D might be TRBD1 (6 bases). V lost 2 bases, J lost 0 bases, and 11 bases lay in between. The germline CDR1 and CDR2 sequences are LGHNA and YNFKEQ. The CDR3 extends over 15 amino acids. The CDR3 bases are TGTGCCAGCAGCCAACCGGGACAATCCTCCTACGAGCAGTACTTC. Amino acid sequence: CASSQPGQSSYEQYF.

This clone showed up just once. The V call is TRBV11-2, the J call TRBJ1-3; D possibly corresponds to TRBD1 (5 bases). The CDR3 extends over 12 amino acids. Germline assignment: CDR1 SGHAT and CDR2 FQNNGV. The V gene lost 5 bases and the J gene lost 7 bases, with 9 bases spanning the gap. CDR3: CASSQTANTIYF. CDR3 nucleotides: TGTGCCAGCAGCCAGACAGCTAACACCATATATTTT.

The chain joins TRBV18 to TRBJ1-4, with D unresolved. The V gene's germline CDR1 is KGHSH and CDR2 LQKENI. This CDR3 spans 15 amino acids. Trimming took off 1 base at V and 0 bases at J, with 6 bases between the two ends. The CDR3 region has the DNA TGTGCCAGCTCACCACGCGGCGCAACTAATGAAAAACTGTTTTTT. The encoded protein is CASSPRGATNEKLFF.

The chain recombines TRBV6-5 with TRBJ2-1; 11 bases match TRBD2. Germline CDR1 MNHEY, CDR2 SVGAGI. V was clipped by 6 bases and J by 5 bases; unmatched bases: 3. CDR3 length: 14 residues. CDR3 sequence: CASRTSGTHNEQFF. The CDR3 nucleotides are TGTGCCAGCAGGACTAGCGGGACTCACAATGAGCAGTTCTTC.

The genes are TRBV5-1 and TRBJ1-3; tentative D call: TRBD1 (5 bases). Trimming cost V 4 bases and J 6 bases, with 17 bases left between them. The CDR3 totals 15 residues. The germline CDR1 and CDR2 sequences are SGHRS and YFSETQ. The DNA of the CDR3 is TGCGCCAGCAGCGAGAACACAGGTTATCTAAACACCATATATTTT. This encodes CASSENTGYLNTIYF.

The V gene is TRBV30, the J gene TRBJ2-1; 9 bases are shared with TRBD1. Germline trimming cut 7 bases from V and 6 bases from J; bases unmatched to any gene: 7. The germline CDR1 and CDR2 sequences are GTSNPN and SVGIG (reference sequence). The CDR3 length is 13 residues. Written as DNA, the CDR3 is TGTGCCTTCGGGACAGGGAGGGTCAATGAGCAGTTCTTC. This gives the protein CAFGTGRVNEQFF.

V and J are TRBV5-1 and TRBJ2-1, with D possibly being TRBD1 or TRBD2 (7 bases each). The CDR3 length is 14 residues. V lost 3 bases to trimming and J lost 6 bases, with 13 bases between them. Germline CDR1 is SGHRS and CDR2 is YFSETQ. This chain's CDR3 is CASSSDREGNEQFF. In nucleotides, the CDR3 is TGCGCCAGCAGCTCAGACAGGGAGGGCAATGAGCAGTTCTTC.

V is TRBV5-4 and J is TRBJ2-1; perhaps D is TRBD1 or TRBD2 (6 bases each). The V and J ends lost 0 bases and 10 bases respectively, with 11 bases between them. Per germline, CDR1 SGHNT and CDR2 YYREEE (reference sequence). The CDR3 totals 13 residues. Written as DNA, the CDR3 is TGTGCCAGCAGCTTGGCGGGGGCGGGGGAGCAGTTCTTC. Translated: CASSLAGAGEQFF. The full variable domain, with the rest looked up from reference TRBV5-4 and TRBJ2-1, is ETGVTQSPTHLIKTRGQQVTLRCSSQSGHNTVSWYQQALGQGPQFIFQYYREEENGRGNFPPRFSGLQFPNYSSELNVNALELDDSALYLCASSLAGAGEQFFGPGTRLTVL.

CDR3 amino acids: CASSEHGGRTYEQYF. CDR3 bases: TGTGCCAGCAGTGAACACGGGGGAAGGACCTACGAGCAGTACTTC. The chain employs TRBV6-1 and TRBJ2-7, with D maybe TRBD2 (6 bases). Germline CDR1 reads MNHNS; CDR2 reads SASEGT. V lost 2 bases and J lost 2, with 13 bases in between. The CDR3 extends over 15 amino acids.

This chain connects TRBV11-2 to TRBJ2-3, with no clear D. In germline, CDR1 is SGHAT, CDR2 FQNNGV. Trimming removed 5 bases from V and 4 bases from J, with 10 bases in between. CDR3 length: 13 residues. The CDR3 here is CASSPGLADTQYF. The CDR3 nucleotides are TGTGCCAGCAGCCCCGGCCTCGCAGATACGCAGTATTTT.

The rearrangement joins TRBV18 to TRBJ2-4, with 7 nucleotides matching TRBD1. The V and J ends lost 6 bases and 1 base, in that order; junction bases with no gene match: 6. The CDR3 consists of 15 residues. Germline V lookup: CDR1 KGHSH, CDR2 LQKENI. This CDR3 reads CASSTGQSAKNIQYF. CDR3 bases: TGTGCCAGCTCTACGGGACAGTCGGCCAAAAACATTCAGTACTTC.

Only a few counts were recorded for this clone. The chain employs TRBV7-9 and TRBJ1-3; D unresolved. The CDR3 loop spans 12 amino acids. The germline V and J ends were trimmed by 4 bases and 11 bases, with 12 bases remaining between them. Germline values: CDR1 SEHNR, CDR2 FQNEAQ (reference sequence). CDR3 loop: CASSYLETAIYF. The CDR3 DNA reads TGTGCCAGCAGCTACCTCGAAACAGCCATATATTTT.

V gene TRBV11-2 combines with J gene TRBJ2-7; D possibly corresponds to TRBD1 (5 bases). Trimming took 3 bases from V and 2 from J, leaving 5 bases between them. From germline, CDR1 is SGHAT and CDR2 FQNNGV. The CDR3 spans 12 residues. The DNA of the CDR3 is TGTGCCAGCAGCTTGGACACCTACGAGCAGTACTTC. Translated, it gives CASSLDTYEQYF. Full variable domain (outside the CDR3, taken from reference TRBV11-2 and TRBJ2-7): EAGVAQSPRYKIIEKRQSVAFWCNPISGHATLYWYQQILGQGPKLLIQFQNNGVVDDSQLPKDRFSAERLKGVDSTLKIQPAKLEDSAVYLCASSLDTYEQYFGPGTRLTVT.

This clone was picked up one time. The chain is built from TRBV10-1 and TRBJ2-5, with D tentatively TRBD1 (6 bases). The germline CDR1 and CDR2 sequences are WNHNN and SYGVQD (reference sequence). This CDR3 spans 15 amino acids. With 6 bases removed from V and 3 bases from J, the gap between germline ends came to 17 bases. The CDR3 DNA sequence: TGCGCCAGCAGCGCTTCGGGCAGGGGCGAAGAGACCCAGTACTTC. Residues: CASSASGRGEETQYF.

Here the CDR3 reads CASSLGTWYSNQPQHF. CDR3 nucleotide sequence: TGTGCCAGCAGCTTAGGGACCTGGTATAGCAATCAGCCCCAGCATTTT. V is TRBV7-2 and J is TRBJ1-5; no definite D call. This CDR3 has 16 amino acids. V lost 1 base to trimming and J lost 0 bases, with 10 bases between them. Germline V lookup: CDR1 SGHTA, CDR2 FQGNSA.

The rearrangement joins TRBV9 to TRBJ1-4; D ambiguous. The V end lost 0 bases, the J end lost 5 bases, and 11 bases lay between the germline ends. The CDR3 length is 15 residues. From germline, CDR1 is SGDLS and CDR2 YYNGEE. CDR3 sequence reads: CASSVAPGRNEKLFF. As DNA, the CDR3 is TGTGCCAGCAGCGTAGCGCCAGGTCGAAATGAAAAACTGTTTTTT.

V usage is TRBV11-2 and J usage is TRBJ2-5, with 8 bases aligning to TRBD2. The V segment lost 1 base and the J segment 2 bases; nucleotides outside the gene matches: 9. This CDR3 is built from 17 residues. Germline lookup yields CDR1 SGHAT and CDR2 FQNNGV. For the CDR3, the DNA is TGTGCCAGCAGCTTAGGACTGGCGGGGGGACAACAAGAGACCCAGTACTTC. It specifies CASSLGLAGGQQETQYF. The full variable domain, rest sourced from reference TRBV11-2 and TRBJ2-5, is EAGVAQSPRYKIIEKRQSVAFWCNPISGHATLYWYQQILGQGPKLLIQFQNNGVVDDSQLPKDRFSAERLKGVDSTLKIQPAKLEDSAVYLCASSLGLAGGQQETQYFGPGTRLLVL.

The V and J genes are TRBV29-1 and TRBJ2-3, with 9 bases aligning to TRBD2. The V segment lost 6 bases and the J segment 1 base; nucleotides outside the gene matches: 8. This CDR3 region has 15 residues. The V gene's germline CDR1 is SQVTM and CDR2 ANQGSEA. Here the CDR3 DNA reads TGCAGCGTACCCTGGCTAGCGGGACGCACAGATACGCAGTATTTT. Protein product: CSVPWLAGRTDTQYF.

The chain is built from TRBV2 and TRBJ2-1, with 10 positions matching TRBD1. This CDR3 is 13 amino acids long. Germline lookup yields CDR1 SNHLY and CDR2 FYNNEI. The ends lost 9 bases at V and 8 bases at J; junction bases unmatched: 7. The CDR3 nucleotides are TGTGCCAGGGGGGACAGGGGCATCGATGAGCAGTTCTTC. Amino acids: CARGDRGIDEQFF.

The genes are TRBV4-3 and TRBJ2-7; the match to TRBD1 covers 7 bases. The ends lost 4 bases at V and 1 base at J; junction bases unmatched: 10. This CDR3 is 16 amino acids long. CDR1 and CDR2 (germline): LGHNA, YSLEER. The CDR3 loop reads CASSRRTGLTSYEQYF. CDR3 nucleotides: TGCGCCAGCAGCCGGCGGACAGGTCTGACGTCCTACGAGCAGTACTTC.

V usage is TRBV7-9 and J usage is TRBJ2-3; tentative D call: TRBD1 (7 bases). Germline values: CDR1 SEHNR, CDR2 FQNEAQ (reference sequence). With 1 base removed from V and 0 bases from J, the gap between germline ends came to 11 bases. This CDR3 spans 16 amino acids. The CDR3 DNA reads as TGTGCCAGCAGCTTAGTCAGGGGGGCCAGCACAGATACGCAGTATTTT. It codes for CASSLVRGASTDTQYF.

The chain carries TRBV23-1 and TRBJ2-7, with D possibly TRBD1 on 6 matching bases. TRBV23-1 belongs to the ORF category, with a function that is uncertain. Trimming removed 10 bases from V and 0 bases from J, with 16 bases in between. This CDR3 comprises 14 residues. The CDR3 sequence is CATIVDRSSYEQYF. The DNA for the CDR3 is TGCGCCACCATCGTAGACAGGAGCTCCTACGAGCAGTACTTC.

V and J are TRBV7-2 and TRBJ2-3; TRBD2 agrees at 8 bases. V was clipped by 5 bases and J by 0 bases; unmatched bases: 4. In germline, CDR1 is SGHTA, CDR2 FQGNSA. This CDR3 region has 15 residues. The CDR3 nucleotides are TGTGCCAGCAGCGGTAGCGGGGCTAGCACAGATACGCAGTATTTT. This gives the protein CASSGSGASTDTQYF.

This clone has just one count. The genes are TRBV5-1 and TRBJ1-1; D might be TRBD1 (6 bases). Germline-derived CDR1 and CDR2 are SGHRS and YFSETQ. The CDR3 totals 16 residues. The ends were cut back, 0 bases at V and 6 bases at J, with 18 bases in the middle. The CDR3 region is CASSLGGVVRGAEAFF. As DNA, the CDR3 is TGCGCCAGCAGCTTGGGAGGGGTTGTCAGGGGCGCTGAAGCTTTCTTT.